The rows below give T cell receptor beta chains drawn from one sample of a study of OX40 agonist ivuxolimab in advanced cancers. Data came from immunoSEQ multiplex PCR; TCRdb stores just in-frame clones and leaves some out. This sample has about 20,000 clones, with about 86% found just once. Sample: CD4+ or CD8+ T cells sorted from blood, taken in a trial of the OX40 agonist ivuxolimab. The receptors were sampled from an adult with an advanced solid tumor such as melanoma, head and neck, liver or kidney cancer. Both conserved end residues are part of each CDR3. Clone size, where shown, is once, few, many, or a class for clones that have expanded.

TRBJ2-7,TRBV29-1,-,CSVARDFNEQYF
TRBJ1-6,TRBV10-2,-,CASKKGGQGPNSPLHF
TRBJ1-3,TRBV30,-,CAWSVFSGNTIYF
TRBJ2-3,TRBV5-1,once,CASSTGLVASTDTQYF
TRBJ2-5,TRBV5-6,-,CASSPHGVWIREETQYF
TRBJ1-6,TRBV6-5,once,CASSPRPGGNSPLHF
TRBJ2-7,TRBV12-5,once,CASGLVVSRPYEQYF
TRBJ2-6,TRBV2,-,CASSEIGRGSSGANVLTF
TRBJ2-1,TRBV4-2,-,CASSSSPQVLFF
TRBJ2-1,TRBV7-6,-,CASSPGGPLEQFF